The present T cell receptor (beta chain) was sequenced within a study of T cell responses to AZD1222 COVID-19 vaccine. Points from the study as a whole: Regions 160-218 and 743-854 held dominance among vaccine-associated CD4 TCRs, which spanned spike. White British donors predominated, females outnumbered males, and clonal diversity was possibly underestimated. Unmutated regions of variants are reportedly targeted by nearly half of spike-specific TCRs. Seropositive at baseline were only a handful of AZD1222 recipients.

Only in-frame clones appear in the TCRdb table, and some are missing; sequencing was by immunoSEQ multiplex PCR. This table has roughly 160,000 clones, approximately 90% appearing once. The germline CDR1 and CDR2 sequences are SGHVS and FQNEAQ. J lost 6 bases, V lost 5 bases, and 5 bases had no gene match. This CDR3 comprises 15 residues. Comments on this clone: As yet, its antigen is unknown.

The receptor was derived from an adult in good health. This chain uses TRBV7-8 with TRBJ1-6, with 9 positions matching TRBD1. The sample was peripheral blood, taken on day 0 of MenACWY control vaccination. The CDR3 DNA reads TGTGCCAGCAGCCTGGCGGGACAGGGTAATTCACCCCTCCACTTT. Translated, it gives CASSLAGQGNSPLHF.